Following are 5 T cell receptor beta chains from one sample sequenced in a study of vaccination effects on CD4 cells after COVID-19. Profiling relied on immunoSEQ multiplex PCR, and the TCRdb table lists in-frame clones only, not all of them. The sample records around 49,000 clones, over 60% being singletons. Antigens of these TCRs are unknown. After roughly 11 days in culture, the CD4+ T cells were isolated. Either the mRNA-1273 or the BNT162b2 vaccine was given to participants as two doses. The sequencing used CD4+ T cells from PBMCs cultured without peptide, collected after COVID-19 vaccination. The receptors shown here come from a human donor who received a COVID-19 vaccine.

This clone was recorded only once. J is TRBJ2-2 and V is TRBV21-1; the D segment call TRBD1 is taken from the table without a DNA check. TRBV21-1 is a pseudogene segment. CDR3 length equals 17 residues. The CDR3 spells CASSKGSGQGKRGELFF. The CDR3 DNA is TGTGCCAGCAGCAAAGGGTCTGGACAGGGGAAAAGGGGGGAGCTGTTTTTT.

This chain joins TRBV14 and TRBJ1-2, with 8 bases identical to TRBD1. Per the germline V gene, CDR1 is SGHDN and CDR2 is FVKESK. This CDR3 region has 13 residues. The V segment lost 5 bases and the J segment 4 bases; nucleotides outside the gene matches: 3. The chain's CDR3 is CASSDRGSYGYTF. In DNA form, the CDR3 reads TGTGCCAGCAGCGACAGGGGATCCTATGGCTACACCTTC.

The J gene is TRBJ2-3, the V gene TRBV19, with 8 bases fitting TRBD1. V was pared by 3 bases and J by 4 bases, with 3 bases of the junction left unmatched. This CDR3 is built from 14 residues. From germline, CDR1 is LNHDA and CDR2 SQIVND (reference sequence). The CDR3 nucleotides read TGTGCCAGTAGTATTGACAGGGGCTCAGATACGCAGTATTTT. It is translated as CASSIDRGSDTQYF. The entire variable domain, with the rest obtained from reference TRBV19 and TRBJ2-3, is as follows: DGGITQSPKYLFRKEGQNVTLSCEQNLNHDAMYWYRQDPGQGLRLIYYSQIVNDFQKGDIAEGYSVSREKKESFPLTVTSAQKNPTAFYLCASSIDRGSDTQYFGPGTRLTVL.

This rearrangement joins TRBV5-4 to TRBJ1-6; no clear D. V dropped 7 bases and J dropped 10 bases, with 18 bases sitting between them. Germline CDR1 reads SGHNT; CDR2 reads YYREEE (reference sequence). This CDR3 is built from 14 residues. The DNA of the CDR3 is TGTGCCAGCGCCCCTGGTCTGGAGGGATCACCCCTCCACTTT. The encoded protein is CASAPGLEGSPLHF.

The V gene is TRBV6-1, the J gene TRBJ2-7; TRBD1 or TRBD2 may be the D gene (5 bases each). The length of the CDR3 is 15 residues. The V end was cut by 2 bases, the J end by 1 base, with 12 bases between. Germline CDR1 is MNHNS and CDR2 is SASEGT. The DNA for the CDR3 is TGTGCCAGCAGTGAACACGGGGCGCAGTCCTACGAGCAGTACTTC. It specifies CASSEHGAQSYEQYF.